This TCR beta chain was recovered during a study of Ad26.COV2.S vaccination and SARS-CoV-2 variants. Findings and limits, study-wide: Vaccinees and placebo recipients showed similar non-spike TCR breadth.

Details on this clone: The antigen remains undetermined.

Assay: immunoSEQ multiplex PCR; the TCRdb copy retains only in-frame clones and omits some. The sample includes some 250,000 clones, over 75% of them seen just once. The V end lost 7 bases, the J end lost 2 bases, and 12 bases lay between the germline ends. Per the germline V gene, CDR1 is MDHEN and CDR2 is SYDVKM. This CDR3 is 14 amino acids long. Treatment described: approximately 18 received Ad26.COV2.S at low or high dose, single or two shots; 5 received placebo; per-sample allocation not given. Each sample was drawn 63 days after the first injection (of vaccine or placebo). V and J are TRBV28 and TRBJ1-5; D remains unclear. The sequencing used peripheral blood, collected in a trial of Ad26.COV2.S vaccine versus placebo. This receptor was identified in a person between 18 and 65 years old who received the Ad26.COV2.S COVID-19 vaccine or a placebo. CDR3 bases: TGTGCCAGCATCAATGGGGTCGGCAATCAGCCCCAGCATTTT. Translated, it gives CASINGVGNQPQHF.